This record looks at one TCR beta chain sequence and its context. This record comes from a study of blood T cells in healthy people across ages. For the second PCR, which ran for about 7 to 11 cycles, a sample-barcoded 5' primer and a J-beta primer mix were used. TCRdb processed the 5' RACE reads anew with MiXCR; each CDR3 protein has one entry. Of about 1.1 million distinct CDR3 sequences detected, about two fifths appear once; the ten largest clones hold less than 15%. PBMCs numbering at least 6 million were isolated per sample. Total RNA amounts of at least 6 micrograms were extracted per sample. Sequencing was performed on blood. The TCR sequence derives from a man aged 18 to 29 in good health.

The CDR3 DNA reads TGCGCCAGCAGCTTGGCCGTCGGCAGTTACAATGAGCAGTTCTTC. This sequence encodes CASSLAVGSYNEQFF. The V and J genes are TRBV5-1 and TRBJ2-1; D unresolved. Germline V gives CDR1 SGHRS, CDR2 YFSETQ. The length of the CDR3 is 15 residues. V lost 0 bases, J lost 4 bases, and 11 bases lay in between.